Listed below are T cell receptor beta chains from one sample, sequenced in a study of T cell repertoires in cytomegalovirus infection. TCRdb ran MiXCR on the reads and lists one entry per CDR3 protein. The table lists around 490,000 distinct CDR3 sequences, about a quarter of them singletons. The specimen was PBMCs. Receptors originate from a human donor in good health (CMV status not recorded). Some clones in this sample may be carry-over from other donors' samples. CDR3s include the opening cysteine and the closing phenylalanine or tryptophan. A D gene is named only where the DNA matches it firmly. The size field is filled for only some rows; it gives once, few, many or a size class.

j_call cdr3_length clone_size d_call v_call cdr3_nt cdr3_aa
TRBJ1-5 13 many . TRBV7-6 TGTGCCAGCAGCCAACAGCTCAATCAGCCCCAGCATTTT CASSQQLNQPQHF
TRBJ2-7 15 many TRBD2 TRBV7-2 TGTGCCAGCAGCGGTTCTAGCGGGAACTCCTACGAGCAGTACTTC CASSGSSGNSYEQYF
TRBJ2-1 11 few . TRBV12-3/TRBV12-4 TGTGCCAGCATAAGGGATTATGAGCAGTTCTTC CASIRDYEQFF
TRBJ2-1 19 . TRBD2 TRBV10-3 TGTGCCATCAGCCCGAACCCCGGACTAGCGGGAGGGAGGTGGGATGAGCAGTTCTTC CAISPNPGLAGGRWDEQFF
TRBJ2-7 15 . . TRBV27 TGTGCCAGCAGGGAATCGGCAGCAGTATCCTACGAGCAGTACTTC CASRESAAVSYEQYF
TRBJ2-1 17 . . TRBV2 TGTGCCAGCAGTGACGGGGCGGGGTCAAGCTCCTACAATGAGCAGTTCTTC CASSDGAGSSSYNEQFF
TRBJ1-4 13 . . TRBV7-6 TGTGCCAGCAGCTCTTCCCGGGATGAAAAACTGTTTTTT CASSSSRDEKLFF
TRBJ2-3 17 . TRBD2 TRBV7-6 TGTGCCAGCAGCTATCAGGGGATGGGGCTAGCGGGCGATACGCAGTATTTT CASSYQGMGLAGDTQYF
TRBJ1-2 15 many . TRBV27 TGTGCCAGCAGTTGGGCCGCTGGAGATAATTATGGCTACACCTTC CASSWAAGDNYGYTF
TRBJ2-3 16 . TRBD2 TRBV9 TGTGCCAGCAGCGTAGAAAGCGGGAGGGCGACAGATACGCAGTATTTT CASSVESGRATDTQYF
TRBJ2-1 15 few TRBD2 TRBV6-2/TRBV6-3 TGTGCCAGCATGTTTAGCGGGAGTGGGAACAATGAGCAGTTCTTC CASMFSGSGNNEQFF
TRBJ2-5 14 . . TRBV11-3 TGTGCCAGCAGCCATACGGACGGACAAGAGACCCAGTACTTC CASSHTDGQETQYF
TRBJ2-1 14 . . TRBV5-4 TGTGCCAGCAGCTCTGGGGACTCCCCTAATGAGCAGTTCTTC CASSSGDSPNEQFF
TRBJ2-1 14 . TRBD2 TRBV24-1 TGTGCCACATCCGGGCTAGCGGGTTGGAATGAGCAGTTCTTC CATSGLAGWNEQFF
TRBJ1-1 12 . . TRBV28 TGTGCCAGCAGGAAGGGATGGCGTGAAGCTTTCTTT CASRKGWREAFF
TRBJ1-6 13 . . TRBV15 TGTGCCACAACAAGACAAGCGAATTCACCCCTCCACTTT CATTRQANSPLHF
TRBJ2-5 12 . . TRBV20-1 TGCAGTGCTAGACGGACTTTAGGGACCCAGTACTTC CSARRTLGTQYF
TRBJ1-2 17 once TRBD1 TRBV5-1 TGCGCCAGCAGCGGAGGGGGACAGCGAGGAGTTGACTATGGCTACACCTTC CASSGGGQRGVDYGYTF
TRBJ1-4 12 . . TRBV28 TGTGCCAGCAGTGTCGACAGTGAAAAACTGTTTTTT CASSVDSEKLFF
TRBJ2-3 15 few . TRBV12-3/TRBV12-4 TGTGCCAGCAGTTTCCTTTTAAGAAAGGCAGATACGCAGTATTTT CASSFLLRKADTQYF
TRBJ2-1 12 many . TRBV11-2 TGTGCCAGCAGACAAGAAGGGAATGAGCAGTTCTTC CASRQEGNEQFF
TRBJ2-2 14 many . TRBV7-3 TGTGCCAGCAGCTTGAACAGGGAGGGCAGGGAGCTGTTTTTT CASSLNREGRELFF
TRBJ1-1 11 . . TRBV30 TGTGCCTGGAGTAGTGGACCCGCCGCTTTCTTT CAWSSGPAAFF
TRBJ2-2 14 many . TRBV7-8 TGTGCCAGCAGCTTCGGTTCCCGCACCGGGGAGCTGTTTTTT CASSFGSRTGELFF
TRBJ2-2 16 many TRBD1 TRBV7-9 TGTGCCAGCAGCGGCCGGACAGGGGGTTCCACCGGGGAGCTGTTTTTT CASSGRTGGSTGELFF
TRBJ2-7 14 few . TRBV11-1 TGTGCCAGCAGCTTAGTAGGGGGAGACTACGAGCAGTACTTC CASSLVGGDYEQYF
TRBJ2-2 11 . . TRBV6-2/TRBV6-3 TGTGCCAGCACAGGGCCCGGGGAGCTGTTTTTT CASTGPGELFF
TRBJ2-1 14 few . TRBV28 TGTGCCAGCATCGGGGCAAGCTCCTACAATGAGCAGTTCTTC CASIGASSYNEQFF
TRBJ1-6 14 few TRBD1 TRBV12-3/TRBV12-4 TGTGCCAGCAGTCCGGACAGGGGGCCCTCACCCCTCCACTTT CASSPDRGPSPLHF
TRBJ2-2 14 . . TRBV30 TGTGCCTGGAGTGTATTTCGGGGGAAAGGGGAGCTGTTTTTT CAWSVFRGKGELFF
TRBJ2-3 15 few TRBD2 TRBV29-1 TGCAGCGTGTACGGGGGGGGACGATTAACAGATACGCAGTATTTT CSVYGGGRLTDTQYF
TRBJ2-3 14 many . TRBV11-1 TGTGCCAGCAGCTTCCAGGCTAGACGGGATACGCAGTATTTT CASSFQARRDTQYF
TRBJ2-5 13 few . TRBV2 TGTGCCAGCAAAAGAGAAGCGGGAGAGACCCAGTACTTC CASKREAGETQYF
TRBJ1-1 11 . . TRBV5-1 TGCGCCAGCAGCTCACAGGTTGAAGCTTTCTTT CASSSQVEAFF
TRBJ2-7 13 . . TRBV5-8 TGTGCCAGCAGCTTGTTGCACATCTACGAGCAGTACTTC CASSLLHIYEQYF
TRBJ1-1 15 . . TRBV11-2 TGTGCCAGCAGCTCCGGGACCAGGCCGAACACTGAAGCTTTCTTT CASSSGTRPNTEAFF
TRBJ1-1 14 . . TRBV6-5 TGTGCCAGCAGACCAGGGAGGATGGGGACTGAAGCTTTCTTT CASRPGRMGTEAFF
TRBJ2-1 15 many . TRBV14 TGTGCCAGCAGCCAAGATACAGCGGGCTACAATGAGCAGTTCTTC CASSQDTAGYNEQFF
TRBJ2-1 14 . . TRBV29-1 TGCAGCGTTCGTCGGACTGGCTCCTACAATGAGCAGTTCTTC CSVRRTGSYNEQFF
TRBJ2-3 17 once TRBD2 TRBV6-2/TRBV6-3 TGTGCCAGCAGTTACCTGGCGCTAGCGGGAGACCCAGATACGCAGTATTTT CASSYLALAGDPDTQYF
TRBJ2-4 15 . . TRBV5-8 TGTGCCAGTAAGGGACGGGGACTAGCCAAAAACATTCAGTACTTC CASKGRGLAKNIQYF